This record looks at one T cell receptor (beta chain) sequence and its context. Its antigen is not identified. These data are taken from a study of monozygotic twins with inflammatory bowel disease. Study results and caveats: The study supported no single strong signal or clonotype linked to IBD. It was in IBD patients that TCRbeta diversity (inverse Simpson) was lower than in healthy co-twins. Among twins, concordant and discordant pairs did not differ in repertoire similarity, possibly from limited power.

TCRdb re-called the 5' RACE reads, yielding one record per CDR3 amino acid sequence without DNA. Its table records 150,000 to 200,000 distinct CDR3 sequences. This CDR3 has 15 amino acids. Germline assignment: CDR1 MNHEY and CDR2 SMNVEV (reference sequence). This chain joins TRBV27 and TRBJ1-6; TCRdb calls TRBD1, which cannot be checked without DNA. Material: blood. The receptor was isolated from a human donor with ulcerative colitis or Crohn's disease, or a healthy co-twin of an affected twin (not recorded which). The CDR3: CASRIDGTSNSPLHF.